These 29 T cell receptor beta chains were all obtained from the same sample, sequenced in a study of T cells expressing NK-cell markers. Using the 5' RACE reads, TCRdb records one entry per CDR3 protein without DNA. Its listing shows some 600,000 distinct CDR3 sequences. Sequencing was performed on blood T cells: a sorted CD56 or NKG2C T cell subset, CD4+ or CD8+ T cells, or bulk PBMC T cells (not recorded which). Receptors were obtained from a man between 18 and 35 years old in good health.

This CDR3 is CSVHYTDRVGEQFF. The rearrangement links TRBV29-1 to TRBJ2-1; lacking DNA, the TRBD1 call made by TCRdb goes unchecked. The CDR3 loop spans 14 amino acids. CDR1 SQVTM and CDR2 ANQGSEA come from the germline V gene.

The chain employs TRBV7-2 and TRBJ2-7; TCRdb returns TRBD1, unconfirmable since there is no DNA. The CDR3 runs 13 residues. Germline assignment: CDR1 SGHTA and CDR2 FQGNSA. The CDR3 spells CASSTYGTSAQYF.

This chain connects TRBV28 to TRBJ1-4. The length of the CDR3 is 14 residues. Germline V gene data show CDR1 as MDHEN and CDR2 as SYDVKM. CDR3 protein: CASSPSGRHEKLFF.

The V call is TRBV2, the J call TRBJ1-1. CDR1 and CDR2 (germline): SNHLY, FYNNEI. The CDR3 runs 13 residues. CDR3 residues: CATGGGPNTEAFF.

The chain recombines TRBV4-3 with TRBJ2-3. Germline V lookup: CDR1 LGHNA, CDR2 YSLEER. The CDR3 runs to 14 residues. CDR3: CASSQDSGRDTQYF.

The CDR3 is CASSDWVAGGLNEQFF. The J gene is TRBJ2-1, the V gene TRBV10-2; checking the TCRdb D call of TRBD2 is not possible without DNA. Germline loops: CDR1 WSHSY, CDR2 SAAADI. The CDR3 is 16 residues long.

CDR3 sequence: CASSLGEREYEQYF. The rearrangement uses TRBV7-8 and TRBJ2-7; TCRdb names TRBD2, which stays unverified in the absence of DNA. From germline, CDR1 is SGHVS and CDR2 FQNEAQ. The CDR3 is 14 residues long. Filled out from reference TRBV7-8 and TRBJ2-7, the complete variable domain reads GAGVSQSPRYKVAKRGQDVALRCDPISGHVSLFWYQQALGQGPEFLTYFQNEAQLDKSGLPSDRFFAERPEGSVSTLKIQRTQQEDSAVYLCASSLGEREYEQYFGPGTRLTVT.

The chain carries TRBV5-6 and TRBJ2-2; TCRdb outputs TRBD1, but without DNA this stays unchecked. The V gene's germline CDR1 is SGHDT and CDR2 YYEEEE. The CDR3 runs 15 residues. The CDR3 loop reads CASSHTGTEDGELFF.

This chain connects TRBV9 to TRBJ2-4; TCRdb's D call of TRBD1 is untestable without DNA. Germline assignment: CDR1 SGDLS and CDR2 YYNGEE. The CDR3 contains 15 residues. CDR3 sequence reads: CASSLGGSPKNIQYF.

This chain links TRBV25-1 with TRBJ1-2; TCRdb proposes TRBD1, but this gene call is untestable without DNA. The CDR3 is made up of 15 amino acids. Germline values: CDR1 MGHDK, CDR2 SYGVNS. CDR3 protein: CASSDPVKGNYGYTF.

J is TRBJ2-5 and V is TRBV4-2; TCRdb's D call of TRBD2 is untestable without DNA. This CDR3 spans 17 amino acids. Looked up from germline, CDR1 is LGHNA and CDR2 is YNFKEQ. The CDR3 is CASSQEVVVRGRETQYF.

The chain has TRBV27 and TRBJ1-5; TCRdb's D call, TRBD1, is unchecked because there is no DNA. In germline, CDR1 is MNHEY, CDR2 SMNVEV (reference sequence). The CDR3 sequence is 14 residues long. The CDR3 protein is CASNPDSSNQPQHF.

The chain links TRBV3-1 to TRBJ2-3; TCRdb's D call, TRBD2, is unchecked because there is no DNA. Germline V gives CDR1 LGHDT, CDR2 YNNKEL (reference sequence). The CDR3 is 14 residues long. The CDR3 sequence is CASSQRDSSDTQYF.

The chain uses TRBV6-1 and TRBJ1-2. Per germline, CDR1 MNHNS and CDR2 SASEGT. CDR3 length equals 16 residues. CDR3 sequence reads: CASSEPVGRSPYGYTF.

CDR3 loop: CAISDPRRGTSSYNEQFF. J is TRBJ2-1 and V is TRBV10-3; no DNA is available, so the TRBD2 call from TCRdb remains unchecked. This CDR3 is built from 18 residues. Germline CDR1 and CDR2: ENHRY and SYGVKD.

The chain employs TRBV20-1 and TRBJ2-3; TCRdb gives TRBD2 as the D gene, but with no DNA this cannot be confirmed. Germline values: CDR1 DFQATT, CDR2 SNEGSKA (reference sequence). The CDR3 has 14 amino acids. CDR3 amino acids: CSAGRGGSTDTQYF.

CDR3 amino acids: CATSEEGALSNQPQHF. The rearrangement joins TRBV24-1 to TRBJ1-5; TCRdb reports TRBD1, a call that lacks DNA to check it against. CDR3 length: 16 residues. Germline V gives CDR1 KGHDR, CDR2 SFDVKD.

The V call is TRBV5-1, the J call TRBJ2-3; as DNA is missing, the TRBD2 call by TCRdb cannot be tested. The CDR3 is 15 residues long. Germline assignment: CDR1 SGHRS and CDR2 YFSETQ. CDR3 protein: CASSRPAGLTDTQYF.

The gene calls are TRBV4-3 and TRBJ2-7; TCRdb picks TRBD2, but there is no DNA to check that call. The CDR3 length is 17 residues. CDR1 is LGHNA, CDR2 YSLEER, per germline. CDR3 sequence reads: CASSQTFSSGSIYEQYF.

This sequence joins TRBV20-1 and TRBJ1-2; there is no DNA to check the TCRdb D call of TRBD1. CDR3 size: 15 residues. Looked up from germline, CDR1 is DFQATT and CDR2 is SNEGSKA (reference sequence). CDR3 protein: CSASVSGASVGGYTF.

This chain joins TRBV20-1 and TRBJ1-1. Germline CDR1 is DFQATT and CDR2 is SNEGSKA (reference sequence). The CDR3 runs to 15 residues. CDR3 sequence reads: CSARDLARLVPEAFF.

The V gene is TRBV5-1, the J gene TRBJ2-7. Germline V gene sequence: CDR1 SGHRS, CDR2 YFSETQ. This CDR3 region has 14 residues. The CDR3 reads CASSISKSVHEQYF. The full variable domain, with the rest looked up from reference TRBV5-1 and TRBJ2-7, is KAGVTQTPRYLIKTRGQQVTLSCSPISGHRSVSWYQQTPGQGLQFLFEYFSETQRNKGNFPGRFSGRQFSNSRSEMNVSTLELGDSALYLCASSISKSVHEQYFGPGTRLTVT.

The rearrangement links TRBV5-1 to TRBJ1-6. CDR3 length: 12 residues. CDR1 SGHRS and CDR2 YFSETQ come from the germline V gene. The CDR3 loop is CASSFSGSPLHF.

The CDR3 region is CASVETTSTDTQYF. The V call is TRBV7-9, the J call TRBJ2-3. Germline V gene lookup returns CDR1 SEHNR and CDR2 FQNEAQ (reference sequence). CDR3 length: 14 residues.

The chain recombines TRBV29-1 with TRBJ2-7; with no DNA, the TCRdb D assignment of TRBD2 cannot be verified. In germline, CDR1 is SQVTM, CDR2 ANQGSEA. This CDR3 contains 14 residues. The CDR3 spells CSVETSGALYEQYF.

V is TRBV6-5 and J is TRBJ2-3; the TRBD2 assignment by TCRdb is unverifiable without DNA. The CDR3 length is 15 residues. Germline CDR1 reads MNHEY; CDR2 reads SVGAGI. CDR3 region: CASSYSLAGADTQYF.

The gene calls are TRBV19 and TRBJ1-5. Germline V gives CDR1 LNHDA, CDR2 SQIVND (reference sequence). The CDR3 is 15 amino acids. The CDR3 sequence: CASISGTFSNQPQHF.

The chain links TRBV12-3 or TRBV12-4 to TRBJ2-3; the TCRdb call, TRBD1, lacks DNA for checking. This CDR3 is 14 amino acids long. This chain's CDR3 is CASSLTLAADTQYF.

The chain couples TRBV2 to TRBJ2-4. The CDR3 sequence is 14 residues long. Germline lookup yields CDR1 SNHLY and CDR2 FYNNEI. CDR3 loop: CASSDLYDKNIQYF.